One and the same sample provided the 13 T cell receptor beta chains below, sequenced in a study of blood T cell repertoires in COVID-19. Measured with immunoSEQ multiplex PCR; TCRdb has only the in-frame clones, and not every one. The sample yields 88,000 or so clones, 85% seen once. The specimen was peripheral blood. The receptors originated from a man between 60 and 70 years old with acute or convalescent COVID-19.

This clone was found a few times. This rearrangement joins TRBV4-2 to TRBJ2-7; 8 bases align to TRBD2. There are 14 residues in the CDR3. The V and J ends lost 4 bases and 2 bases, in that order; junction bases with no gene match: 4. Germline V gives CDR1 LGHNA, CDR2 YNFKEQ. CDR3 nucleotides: TGTGCCAGCAGCCCAGTCGGGGGGGCCTACGAGCAGTACTTC. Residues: CASSPVGGAYEQYF.

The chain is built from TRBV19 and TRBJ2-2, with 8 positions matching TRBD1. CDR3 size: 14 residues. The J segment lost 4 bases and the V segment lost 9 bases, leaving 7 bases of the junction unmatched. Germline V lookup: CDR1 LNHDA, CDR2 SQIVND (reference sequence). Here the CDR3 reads CASTDRAGTGELFF. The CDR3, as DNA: TGTGCCAGCACGGACAGGGCCGGCACCGGGGAGCTGTTTTTT.

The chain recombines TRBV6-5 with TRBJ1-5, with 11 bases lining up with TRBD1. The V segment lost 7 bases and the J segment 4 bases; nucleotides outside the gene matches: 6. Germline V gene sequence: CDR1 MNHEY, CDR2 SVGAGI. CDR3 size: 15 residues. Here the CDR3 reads CASKGQGGGNQPQHF. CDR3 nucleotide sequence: TGTGCCAGCAAGGGACAGGGGGGAGGGAATCAGCCCCAGCATTTT.

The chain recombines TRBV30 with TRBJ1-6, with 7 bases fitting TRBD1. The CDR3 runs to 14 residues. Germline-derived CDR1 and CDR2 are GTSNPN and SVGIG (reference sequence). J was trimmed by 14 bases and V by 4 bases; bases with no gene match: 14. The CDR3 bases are TGTGCCTGGATTGTTTCGGCAGGGGGTACGGCCCTCCACTTT. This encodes CAWIVSAGGTALHF. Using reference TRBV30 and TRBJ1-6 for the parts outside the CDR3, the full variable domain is SQTIHQWPATLVQPVGSPLSLECTVEGTSNPNLYWYRQAAGRGLQLLFYSVGIGQISSEVPQNLSASRPQDRQFILSSKKLLLSDSGFYLCAWIVSAGGTALHFGNGTRLTVT.

CDR3 sequence reads: CASSVAAGANEKLFF. The CDR3 nucleotides read TGTGCCAGCAGCGTAGCGGCAGGGGCTAATGAAAAACTGTTTTTT. The chain recombines TRBV9 with TRBJ1-4; tentatively, D is TRBD1 (6 bases). V was clipped by 0 bases and J by 3 bases, with 9 bases between them. Germline values: CDR1 SGDLS, CDR2 YYNGEE. This CDR3 has 15 residues.

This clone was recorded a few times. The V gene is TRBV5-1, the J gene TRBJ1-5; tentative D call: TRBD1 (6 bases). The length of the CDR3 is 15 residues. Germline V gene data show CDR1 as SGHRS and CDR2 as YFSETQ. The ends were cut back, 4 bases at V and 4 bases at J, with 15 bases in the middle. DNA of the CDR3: TGCGCCAGCAGCCCAGGGGCCGTAGGTAATCAGCCCCAGCATTTT. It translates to CASSPGAVGNQPQHF.

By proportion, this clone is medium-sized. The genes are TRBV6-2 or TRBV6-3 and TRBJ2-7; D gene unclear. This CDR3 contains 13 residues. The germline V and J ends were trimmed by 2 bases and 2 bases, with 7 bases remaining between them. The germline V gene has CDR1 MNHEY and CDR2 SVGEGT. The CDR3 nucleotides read TGTGCCAGCAGTTACGAGTACCCCTACGAGCAGTACTTC. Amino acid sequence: CASSYEYPYEQYF.

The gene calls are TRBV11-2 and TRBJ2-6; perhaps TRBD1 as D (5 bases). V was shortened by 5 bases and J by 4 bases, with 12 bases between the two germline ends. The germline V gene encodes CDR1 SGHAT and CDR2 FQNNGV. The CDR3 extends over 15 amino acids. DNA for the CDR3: TGTGCCAGCAGCCCGCAAGGGGCCGGGGCCAACGTCCTGACTTTC. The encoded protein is CASSPQGAGANVLTF.

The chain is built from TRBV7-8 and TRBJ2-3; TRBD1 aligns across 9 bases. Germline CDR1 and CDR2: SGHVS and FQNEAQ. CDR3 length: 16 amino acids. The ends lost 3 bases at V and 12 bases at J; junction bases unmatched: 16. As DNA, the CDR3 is TGTGCCAGCAGCTTCCGAACCGGACAGGGGCCCTCGACTCAGTATTTT. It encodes CASSFRTGQGPSTQYF.

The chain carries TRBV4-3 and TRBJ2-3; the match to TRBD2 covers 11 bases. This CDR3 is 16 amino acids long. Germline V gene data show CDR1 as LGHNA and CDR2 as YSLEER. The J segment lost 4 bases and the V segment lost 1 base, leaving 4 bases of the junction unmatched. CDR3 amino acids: CASSQALAGASDTQYF. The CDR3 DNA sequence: TGCGCCAGCAGCCAAGCACTAGCGGGGGCCTCAGATACGCAGTATTTT.

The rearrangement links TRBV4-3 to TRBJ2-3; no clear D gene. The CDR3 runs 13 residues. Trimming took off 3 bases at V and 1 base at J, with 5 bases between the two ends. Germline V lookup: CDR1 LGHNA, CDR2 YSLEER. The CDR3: CASSQAGTDTQYF. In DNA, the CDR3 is TGCGCCAGCAGCCAGGCGGGCACAGATACGCAGTATTTT.

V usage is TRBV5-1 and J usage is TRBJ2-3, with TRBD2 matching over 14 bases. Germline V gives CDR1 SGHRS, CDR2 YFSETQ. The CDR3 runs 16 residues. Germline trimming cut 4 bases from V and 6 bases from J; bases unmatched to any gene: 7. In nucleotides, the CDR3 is TGCGCCAGCAGCCCTGGACTAGCGGGAGGACGGGATACGCAGTATTTT. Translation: CASSPGLAGGRDTQYF.

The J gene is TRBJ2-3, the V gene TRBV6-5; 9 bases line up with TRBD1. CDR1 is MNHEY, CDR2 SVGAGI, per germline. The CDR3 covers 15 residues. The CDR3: CATWEQGAPVDTQYF. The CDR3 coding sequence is TGTGCGACGTGGGAACAGGGGGCCCCTGTGGATACGCAGTATTTT.